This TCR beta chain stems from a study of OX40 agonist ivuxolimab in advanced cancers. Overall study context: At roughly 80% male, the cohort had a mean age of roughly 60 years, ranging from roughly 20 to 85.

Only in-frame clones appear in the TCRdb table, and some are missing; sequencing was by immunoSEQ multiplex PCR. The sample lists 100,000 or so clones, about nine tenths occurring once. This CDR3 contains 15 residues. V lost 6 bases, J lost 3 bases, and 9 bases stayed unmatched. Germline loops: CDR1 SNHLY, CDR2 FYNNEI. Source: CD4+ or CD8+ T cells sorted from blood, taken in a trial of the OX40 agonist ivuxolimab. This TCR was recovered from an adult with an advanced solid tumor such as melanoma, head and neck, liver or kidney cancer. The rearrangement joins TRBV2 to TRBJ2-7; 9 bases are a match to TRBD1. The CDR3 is CASSAGTGQFYEQYF. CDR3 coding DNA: TGTGCCAGCAGCGCCGGGACAGGGCAGTTCTACGAGCAGTACTTC.